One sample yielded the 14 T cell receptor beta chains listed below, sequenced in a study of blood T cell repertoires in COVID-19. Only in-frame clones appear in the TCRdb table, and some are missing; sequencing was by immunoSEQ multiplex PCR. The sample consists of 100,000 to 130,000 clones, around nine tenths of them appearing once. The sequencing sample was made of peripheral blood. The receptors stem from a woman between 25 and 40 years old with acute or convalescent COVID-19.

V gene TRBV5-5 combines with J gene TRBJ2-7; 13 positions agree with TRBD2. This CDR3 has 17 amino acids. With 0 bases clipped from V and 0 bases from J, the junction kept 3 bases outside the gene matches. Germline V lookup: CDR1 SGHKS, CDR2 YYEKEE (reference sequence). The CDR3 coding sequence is TGTGCCAGCAGCTTGGTACTAGCGGGAGGGTCCTCCTACGAGCAGTACTTC. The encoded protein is CASSLVLAGGSSYEQYF.

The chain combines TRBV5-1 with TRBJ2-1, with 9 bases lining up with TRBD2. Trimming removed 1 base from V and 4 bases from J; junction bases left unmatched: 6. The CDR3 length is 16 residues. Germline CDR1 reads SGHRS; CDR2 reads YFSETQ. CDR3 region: CASSLSTSGGYNEQFF. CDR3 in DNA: TGCGCCAGCAGCTTGTCGACTAGCGGAGGGTACAATGAGCAGTTCTTC.

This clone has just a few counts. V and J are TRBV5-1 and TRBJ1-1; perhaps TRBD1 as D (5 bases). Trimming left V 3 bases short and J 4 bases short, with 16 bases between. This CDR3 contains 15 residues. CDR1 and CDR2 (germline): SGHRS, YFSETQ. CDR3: CASSSAGGLGTEAFF. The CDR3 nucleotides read TGCGCCAGCAGCTCGGCCGGGGGTTTGGGCACTGAAGCTTTCTTT. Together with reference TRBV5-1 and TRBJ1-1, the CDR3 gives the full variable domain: KAGVTQTPRYLIKTRGQQVTLSCSPISGHRSVSWYQQTPGQGLQFLFEYFSETQRNKGNFPGRFSGRQFSNSRSEMNVSTLELGDSALYLCASSSAGGLGTEAFFGQGTRLTVV.

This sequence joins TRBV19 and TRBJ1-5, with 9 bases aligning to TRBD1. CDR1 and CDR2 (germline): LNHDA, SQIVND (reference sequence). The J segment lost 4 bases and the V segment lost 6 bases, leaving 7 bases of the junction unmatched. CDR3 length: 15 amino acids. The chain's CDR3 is CASSGTGGGNQPQHF. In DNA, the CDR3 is TGTGCCAGTAGCGGAACAGGGGGCGGAAATCAGCCCCAGCATTTT.

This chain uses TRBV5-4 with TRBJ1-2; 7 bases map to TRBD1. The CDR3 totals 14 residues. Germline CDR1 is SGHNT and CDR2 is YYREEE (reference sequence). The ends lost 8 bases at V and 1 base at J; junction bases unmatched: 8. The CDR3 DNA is TGTGCCAGTTGGAGGCAGGGGGTTAACTATGGCTACACCTTC. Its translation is CASWRQGVNYGYTF.

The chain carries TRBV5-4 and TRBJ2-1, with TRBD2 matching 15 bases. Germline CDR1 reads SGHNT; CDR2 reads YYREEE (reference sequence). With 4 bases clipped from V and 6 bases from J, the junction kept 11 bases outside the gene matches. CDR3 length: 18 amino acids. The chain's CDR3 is CASSQPGLAGGPRNEQFF. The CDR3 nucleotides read TGTGCCAGCAGCCAACCAGGACTAGCGGGAGGGCCGCGCAATGAGCAGTTCTTC.

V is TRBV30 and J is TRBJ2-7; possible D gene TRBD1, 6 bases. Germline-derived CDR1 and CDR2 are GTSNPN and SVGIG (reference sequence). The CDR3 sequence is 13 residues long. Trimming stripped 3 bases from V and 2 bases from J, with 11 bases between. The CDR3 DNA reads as TGTGCCTGGAGCGCCGGGACAACCTACGAGCAGTACTTC. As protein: CAWSAGTTYEQYF.

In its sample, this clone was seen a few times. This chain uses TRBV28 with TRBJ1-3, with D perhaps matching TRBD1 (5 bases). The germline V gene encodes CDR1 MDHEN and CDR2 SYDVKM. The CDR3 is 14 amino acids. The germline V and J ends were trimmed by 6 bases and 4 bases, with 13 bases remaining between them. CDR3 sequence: CASSRGRGGNTIYF. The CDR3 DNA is TGTGCCAGCAGCCGCGGAAGGGGAGGAAACACCATATATTTT.

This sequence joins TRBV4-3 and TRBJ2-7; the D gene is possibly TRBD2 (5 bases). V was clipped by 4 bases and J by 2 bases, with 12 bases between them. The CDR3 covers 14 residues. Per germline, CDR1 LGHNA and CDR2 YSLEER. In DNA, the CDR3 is TGCGCCAGCAGCCTATCGGACGGGACCTACGAGCAGTACTTC. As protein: CASSLSDGTYEQYF.

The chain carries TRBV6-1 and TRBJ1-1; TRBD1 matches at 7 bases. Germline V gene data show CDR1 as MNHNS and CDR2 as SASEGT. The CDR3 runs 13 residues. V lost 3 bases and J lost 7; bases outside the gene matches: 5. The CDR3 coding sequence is TGTGCCAGCAGTGACAGGGGGTTTAGTGAAGCTTTCTTT. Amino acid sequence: CASSDRGFSEAFF.

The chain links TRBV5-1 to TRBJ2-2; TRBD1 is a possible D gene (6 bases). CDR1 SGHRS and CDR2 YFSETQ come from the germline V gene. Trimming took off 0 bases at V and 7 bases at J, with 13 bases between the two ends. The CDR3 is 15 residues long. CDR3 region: CASSLAGDGGGELFF. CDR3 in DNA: TGCGCCAGCAGCTTGGCAGGGGACGGAGGCGGGGAGCTGTTTTTT.

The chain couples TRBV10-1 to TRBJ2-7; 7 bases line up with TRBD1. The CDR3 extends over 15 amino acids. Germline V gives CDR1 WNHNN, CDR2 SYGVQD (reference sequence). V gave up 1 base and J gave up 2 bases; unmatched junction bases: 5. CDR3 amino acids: CASSELTRGPYEQYF. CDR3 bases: TGCGCCAGCAGTGAGTTAACGAGGGGGCCCTACGAGCAGTACTTC.

The chain's CDR3 is CASSLQGARVTEAFF. Written as DNA, the CDR3 is TGTGCCAGCAGTCTCCAGGGGGCGCGAGTCACTGAAGCTTTCTTT. The gene calls are TRBV28 and TRBJ1-1, with 8 bases fitting TRBD1. This CDR3 contains 15 residues. The junction had 9 bases not matched to a gene; V was cut back by 5 bases and J by 4 bases. CDR1 is MDHEN, CDR2 SYDVKM, per germline.

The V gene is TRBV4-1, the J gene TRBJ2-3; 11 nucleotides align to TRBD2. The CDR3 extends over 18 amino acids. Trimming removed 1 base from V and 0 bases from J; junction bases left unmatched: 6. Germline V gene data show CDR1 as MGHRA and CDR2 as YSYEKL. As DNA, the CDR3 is TGCGCCAGCAGCCAAGTCGCCCTAGCGGGAGGAAGCACAGATACGCAGTATTTT. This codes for CASSQVALAGGSTDTQYF.